Below, 11 T cell receptor beta chains from the same sample are listed, as sequenced in a study of blood T cell repertoires in COVID-19. Sequenced by immunoSEQ multiplex PCR; TCRdb stores in-frame clones only, minus some. The data contain fewer than 200,000 clones, approximately 83% of them singletons. What was sequenced was peripheral blood. These receptors were collected from a man in his 70s with active or convalescent COVID-19.

This clone has ten or more counts. This chain connects TRBV13 to TRBJ1-2; the match to TRBD1 covers 7 bases. Germline assignment: CDR1 PRHDT and CDR2 FYEKMQ (reference sequence). This CDR3 contains 13 residues. V lost 6 bases, J lost 8 bases, and 9 bases stayed unmatched. The CDR3 DNA sequence: TGTGCCAGCAGGCCGACAGGGATCGTGGGCTACACCTTC. Its protein is CASRPTGIVGYTF.

The chain has TRBV3-1 (or the pseudogene TRBV3-2) and TRBJ1-1, with TRBD1 identical over 7 bases. This CDR3 spans 14 amino acids. Looked up from germline, CDR1 is LGHDT and CDR2 is YNNKEL (reference sequence). Trimming removed 1 base from V and 9 bases from J; junction bases left unmatched: 8. The chain's CDR3 is CASSQGVGDSQAFF. The CDR3 coding sequence is TGTGCCAGCAGCCAAGGGGTCGGGGACAGCCAAGCTTTCTTT.

The rearrangement joins TRBV5-1 to TRBJ2-7, with 9 bases lining up with TRBD1. Trimming took 5 bases from V and 5 from J; bases not matched to a gene: 11. The CDR3 sequence is 15 residues long. CDR1 is SGHRS and CDR2 is YFSETQ in the germline V gene. The DNA of the CDR3 is TGCGCCAGCAGGCAAGCCGGGACAGGGAATGACGAGCAGTACTTC. It encodes CASRQAGTGNDEQYF.

The chain employs TRBV14 and TRBJ2-1, with D possibly TRBD2 on 6 matching bases. The V end lost 0 bases, the J end lost 7 bases, and 22 bases lay between the germline ends. The CDR3 is 18 residues long. CDR1 SGHDN and CDR2 FVKESK come from the germline V gene. The CDR3 DNA is TGTGCCAGCAGCCAAGATCAGGGACTCGGCGGCCGCGGAAATGAGCAGTTCTTC. This gives the protein CASSQDQGLGGRGNEQFF.

This chain joins TRBV9 and TRBJ2-1, with a weak D call TRBD2 (5 bases). The germline gives CDR1 SGDLS, CDR2 YYNGEE. The CDR3 is 19 amino acids. The V end was cut by 1 base, the J end by 7 bases, with 27 bases between. The CDR3 bases are TGTGCCAGCAGCGTATTTGACATTTTTTCGGGCCCACGGGGAAATGAGCAGTTCTTC. Amino acid sequence: CASSVFDIFSGPRGNEQFF.

V is TRBV19 and J is TRBJ1-5; D not resolved. The V gene lost 6 bases and the J gene lost 9 bases, with 12 bases spanning the gap. Germline assignment: CDR1 LNHDA and CDR2 SQIVND (reference sequence). This CDR3 spans 12 amino acids. The CDR3 coding sequence is TGTGCCAGTAGCGGGTTTCGTGGGCCCCAGCATTTT. It translates to CASSGFRGPQHF.

This chain connects TRBV7-2 to TRBJ1-6, with TRBD1 as a possible D gene (5 bases). Germline V gives CDR1 SGHTA, CDR2 FQGNSA. With 7 bases removed from V and 7 bases from J, the gap between germline ends came to 14 bases. CDR3 length equals 14 residues. The CDR3 reads CASTLTGNNSPLHF. CDR3 sequence (DNA): TGTGCCAGCACCCTTACAGGCAACAATTCACCCCTCCACTTT.

The V gene is TRBV7-9, the J gene TRBJ1-1; D is undetermined. V was cut by 4 bases and J by 7 bases, with 19 bases left in between. CDR3 length equals 15 residues. Germline-derived CDR1 and CDR2 are SEHNR and FQNEAQ (reference sequence). CDR3 sequence: CASSSNRVTLGEAFF. The CDR3, as DNA: TGTGCCAGCAGCTCTAACCGGGTCACCCTCGGTGAAGCTTTCTTT.

The gene calls are TRBV11-3 and TRBJ2-1; 15 bases match TRBD2. The CDR3 is 16 amino acids. In germline, CDR1 is SGHNT, CDR2 YENEEA. V lost 5 bases, J lost 4 bases, and 3 bases stayed unmatched. CDR3 loop: CASSHGTSGGYNEQFF. The CDR3 DNA follows: TGTGCCAGCAGCCACGGGACTAGCGGGGGGTACAATGAGCAGTTCTTC.

This rearrangement joins TRBV24-1 to TRBJ1-6; D gene ambiguous. The CDR3 contains 14 residues. The V end lost 4 bases, the J end lost 6 bases, and 9 bases lay between the germline ends. Germline assignment: CDR1 KGHDR and CDR2 SFDVKD. The CDR3, as DNA: TGTGCCACCAGTGACCGGTTCGTTAATTCACCCCTCCACTTT. Amino acid sequence: CATSDRFVNSPLHF.

The CDR3 DNA reads TGTGCCAGCAGCGTAGTAGAGGGGGTCGAAGCTTTCTTT. Its protein product is CASSVVEGVEAFF. This chain links TRBV9 with TRBJ1-1; D possibly corresponds to TRBD1 (6 bases). V was trimmed by 0 bases and J by 8 bases, leaving 11 bases between them. The CDR3 contains 13 residues. Germline CDR1 is SGDLS and CDR2 is YYNGEE.